This passage covers 9 T cell receptor beta chains from one sample sequenced in a study of cytomegalovirus exposure and HLA in healthy donors. PCR was performed using 60 Vbeta and 13 Jbeta primers. Clones were sequenced by immunoSEQ multiplex PCR, and TCRdb holds only the in-frame ones, with some missing. The sample shows about 25,000 clones, about four fifths of them seen only once. Specimen: PBMCs. The receptors come from a male donor in good health and CMV-seronegative.

J is TRBJ2-5 and V is TRBV29-1; D possibly corresponds to TRBD1 (6 bases). The J call may be in error: the DNA end matches TRBJ2-7 better. Per germline, CDR1 SQVTM and CDR2 ANQGSEA. The CDR3 runs to 13 residues. The CDR3 loop reads CSVGTARTYEQYF. CDR3 bases: TGCAGCGTTGGGACAGCTAGGACCTACGAGCAGTACTTC.

The rearrangement uses TRBV27 and TRBJ1-4, with D perhaps TRBD1 (6 bases). V was cut by 4 bases and J by 5 bases, with 14 bases left in between. Germline V gene data show CDR1 as MNHEY and CDR2 as SMNVEV (reference sequence). There are 15 residues in the CDR3. DNA for the CDR3: TGTGCCAGCAGTTCGTTGACAGGAGAGAATGAAAAACTGTTTTTT. Protein product: CASSSLTGENEKLFF. The whole variable domain, remainder taken from reference TRBV27 and TRBJ1-4, is EAQVTQNPRYLITVTGKKLTVTCSQNMNHEYMSWYRQDPGLGLRQIYYSMNVEVTDKGDVPEGYKVSRKEKRNFPLILESPSPNQTSLYFCASSSLTGENEKLFFGSGTQLSVL.

The genes are TRBV18 and TRBJ1-6; D ambiguous. V lost 0 bases and J lost 9, with 18 bases in between. The CDR3 is 17 residues long. CDR1 is KGHSH and CDR2 is LQKENI in the germline V gene. The CDR3, as DNA: TGTGCCAGCTCACCACCGCGATGGGAAGGAGGCGGTTCACCCCTCCACTTT. It codes for CASSPPRWEGGGSPLHF.

This sequence joins TRBV4-3 and TRBJ2-3; unclear D gene. CDR3 size: 16 residues. V was shortened by 3 bases and J by 1 base, with 14 bases between the two germline ends. Germline V gives CDR1 LGHNA, CDR2 YSLEER. The DNA for the CDR3 is TGCGCCAGCAGCCAGACTCCGGCGCTGGGCACAGATACGCAGTATTTT. Its translation is CASSQTPALGTDTQYF.

The rearrangement links TRBV4-3 to TRBJ2-1; 10 bases match TRBD2. V lost 0 bases to trimming and J lost 4 bases; unmatched junction nucleotides: 6. CDR1 LGHNA and CDR2 YSLEER come from the germline V gene. The CDR3 is 17 residues long. CDR3 residues: CASSQDWSGGGYNEQFF. CDR3 sequence (DNA): TGCGCCAGCAGCCAAGATTGGAGCGGGGGGGGATACAATGAGCAGTTCTTC.

The chain has TRBV10-3 and TRBJ1-3; perhaps TRBD1 as D (5 bases). The CDR3 covers 15 residues. The germline V gene encodes CDR1 ENHRY and CDR2 SYGVKD. Trimming took 4 bases from V and 4 from J, leaving 14 bases between them. As DNA, the CDR3 is TGTGCCATCAGTGCAGGGAATTCACCGGGAAACACCATATATTTT. This encodes CAISAGNSPGNTIYF.

Remarks on this clone: Its ends do not fully match the called genes, so a read error is possible. The V call is TRBV7-9, the J call TRBJ2-3; maybe TRBD2 (7 bases). Germline-derived CDR1 and CDR2 are SEHNR and FQNEAQ (reference sequence). CDR3 length equals 15 residues. The CDR3 region has the DNA TGTTCCAGCAGCCCCGAGGGGGGGAACACAGATACGCAGTATTTT. As protein: CSSSPEGGNTDTQYF.

The chain uses TRBV5-1 and TRBJ2-4; a possible D gene is TRBD1 (6 bases). The V gene lost 4 bases and the J gene lost 3 bases, with 14 bases spanning the gap. Germline CDR1 is SGHRS and CDR2 is YFSETQ. The CDR3 spans 15 residues. In DNA form, the CDR3 reads TGCGCCAGCAGCCAGGACAGCCAGCTCAAAAACATTCAGTACTTC. Its protein is CASSQDSQLKNIQYF.

This chain joins TRBV19 and TRBJ2-6, with 9 bases lining up with TRBD1. The germline V gene encodes CDR1 LNHDA and CDR2 SQIVND (reference sequence). The CDR3 has 16 amino acids. The J segment lost 2 bases and the V segment lost 9 bases, leaving 8 bases of the junction unmatched. CDR3 region: CASGSTGGTGANVLTF. In nucleotides, the CDR3 is TGTGCCAGCGGGTCGACAGGGGGAACTGGGGCCAACGTCCTGACTTTC. Looking up the rest from reference TRBV19 and TRBJ2-6 gives the full variable domain: DGGITQSPKYLFRKEGQNVTLSCEQNLNHDAMYWYRQDPGQGLRLIYYSQIVNDFQKGDIAEGYSVSREKKESFPLTVTSAQKNPTAFYLCASGSTGGTGANVLTFGAGSRLTVL.